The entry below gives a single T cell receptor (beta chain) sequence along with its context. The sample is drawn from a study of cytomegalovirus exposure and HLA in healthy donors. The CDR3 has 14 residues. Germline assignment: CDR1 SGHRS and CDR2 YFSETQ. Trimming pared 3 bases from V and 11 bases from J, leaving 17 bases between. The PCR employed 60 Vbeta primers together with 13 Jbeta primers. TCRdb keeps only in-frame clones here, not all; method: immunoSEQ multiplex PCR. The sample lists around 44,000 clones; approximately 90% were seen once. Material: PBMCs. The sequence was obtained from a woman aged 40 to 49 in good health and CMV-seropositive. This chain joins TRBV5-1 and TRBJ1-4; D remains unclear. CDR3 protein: CASSSGGSGKKLFF. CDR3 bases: TGCGCCAGCAGCTCCGGAGGCAGTGGAAAGAAACTGTTTTTT.